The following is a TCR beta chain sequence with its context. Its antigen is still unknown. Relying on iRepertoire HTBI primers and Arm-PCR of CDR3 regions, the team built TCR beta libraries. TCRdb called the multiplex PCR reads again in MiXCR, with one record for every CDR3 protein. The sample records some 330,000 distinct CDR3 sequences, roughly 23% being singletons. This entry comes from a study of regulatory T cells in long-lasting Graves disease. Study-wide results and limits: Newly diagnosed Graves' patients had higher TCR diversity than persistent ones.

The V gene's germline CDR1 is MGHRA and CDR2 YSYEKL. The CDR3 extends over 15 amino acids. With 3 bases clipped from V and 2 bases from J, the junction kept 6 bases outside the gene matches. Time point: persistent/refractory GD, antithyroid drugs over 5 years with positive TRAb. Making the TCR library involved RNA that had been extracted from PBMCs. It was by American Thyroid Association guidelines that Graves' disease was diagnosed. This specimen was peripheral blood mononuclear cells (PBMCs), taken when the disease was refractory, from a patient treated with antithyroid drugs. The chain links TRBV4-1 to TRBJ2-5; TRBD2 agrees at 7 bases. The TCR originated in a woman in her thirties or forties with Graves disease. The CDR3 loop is CASSQSGMAQETQYF. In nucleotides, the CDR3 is TGCGCCAGCAGCCAGAGCGGGATGGCGCAAGAGACCCAGTACTTC.